This T cell receptor (beta chain) was sequenced for a study of blood T cell repertoires in COVID-19. In the source study's methods: The assay estimated nucleated cells by amplifying reference gene primers. Only in-frame clones appear in the TCRdb table, and some are missing; sequencing was by immunoSEQ multiplex PCR. Clone size and V and J calls were adopted from that table, with D and trimming inferred from the DNA. The data contain some 83,000 clones, 70% to 90% of them singletons. With 0 bases clipped from V and 5 bases from J, the junction kept 2 bases outside the gene matches. Germline V gene data show CDR1 as SEHNR and CDR2 as FQNEAQ (reference sequence). The CDR3 sequence is 15 residues long.

The sequence was collected from an elderly man in a cohort sampled during active COVID-19. Specimen: peripheral blood. The rearrangement links TRBV7-9 to TRBJ2-1, with 9 positions matching TRBD1. The CDR3 loop is CASSLAGQGNNEQFF. For the CDR3, the DNA is TGTGCCAGCAGCTTAGCGGGACAGGGAAACAATGAGCAGTTCTTC.